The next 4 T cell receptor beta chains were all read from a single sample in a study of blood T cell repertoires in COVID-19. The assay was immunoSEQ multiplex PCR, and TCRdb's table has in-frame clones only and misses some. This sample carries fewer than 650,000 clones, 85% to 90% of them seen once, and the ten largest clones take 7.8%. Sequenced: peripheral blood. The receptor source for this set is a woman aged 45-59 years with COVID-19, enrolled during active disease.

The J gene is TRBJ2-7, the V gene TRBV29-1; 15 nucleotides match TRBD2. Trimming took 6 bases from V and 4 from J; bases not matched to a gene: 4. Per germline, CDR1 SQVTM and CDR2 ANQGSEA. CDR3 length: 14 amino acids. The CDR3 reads CSVRGLAGGYEQYF. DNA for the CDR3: TGCAGCGTCCGAGGACTAGCGGGGGGGTACGAGCAGTACTTC.

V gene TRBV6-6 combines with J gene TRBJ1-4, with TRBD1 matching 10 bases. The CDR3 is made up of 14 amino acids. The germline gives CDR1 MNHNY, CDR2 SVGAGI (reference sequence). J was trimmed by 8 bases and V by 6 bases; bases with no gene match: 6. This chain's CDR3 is CASRTGGLGEKLFF. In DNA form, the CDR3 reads TGTGCCAGCAGGACAGGGGGCCTAGGGGAAAAACTGTTTTTT.

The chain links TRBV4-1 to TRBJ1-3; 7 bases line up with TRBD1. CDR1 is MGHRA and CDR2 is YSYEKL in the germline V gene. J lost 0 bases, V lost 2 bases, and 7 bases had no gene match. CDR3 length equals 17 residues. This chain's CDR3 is CASSQQDRFSSGNTIYF. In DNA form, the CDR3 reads TGCGCCAGCAGCCAACAGGACAGGTTTAGCTCTGGAAACACCATATATTTT.

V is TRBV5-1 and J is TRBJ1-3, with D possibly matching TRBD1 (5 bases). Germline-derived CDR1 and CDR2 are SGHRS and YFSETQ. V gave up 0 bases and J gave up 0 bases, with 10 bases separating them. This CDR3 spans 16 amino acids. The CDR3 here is CASSLDGRGSGNTIYF. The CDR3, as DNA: TGCGCCAGCAGCTTGGACGGTAGGGGCTCTGGAAACACCATATATTTT.